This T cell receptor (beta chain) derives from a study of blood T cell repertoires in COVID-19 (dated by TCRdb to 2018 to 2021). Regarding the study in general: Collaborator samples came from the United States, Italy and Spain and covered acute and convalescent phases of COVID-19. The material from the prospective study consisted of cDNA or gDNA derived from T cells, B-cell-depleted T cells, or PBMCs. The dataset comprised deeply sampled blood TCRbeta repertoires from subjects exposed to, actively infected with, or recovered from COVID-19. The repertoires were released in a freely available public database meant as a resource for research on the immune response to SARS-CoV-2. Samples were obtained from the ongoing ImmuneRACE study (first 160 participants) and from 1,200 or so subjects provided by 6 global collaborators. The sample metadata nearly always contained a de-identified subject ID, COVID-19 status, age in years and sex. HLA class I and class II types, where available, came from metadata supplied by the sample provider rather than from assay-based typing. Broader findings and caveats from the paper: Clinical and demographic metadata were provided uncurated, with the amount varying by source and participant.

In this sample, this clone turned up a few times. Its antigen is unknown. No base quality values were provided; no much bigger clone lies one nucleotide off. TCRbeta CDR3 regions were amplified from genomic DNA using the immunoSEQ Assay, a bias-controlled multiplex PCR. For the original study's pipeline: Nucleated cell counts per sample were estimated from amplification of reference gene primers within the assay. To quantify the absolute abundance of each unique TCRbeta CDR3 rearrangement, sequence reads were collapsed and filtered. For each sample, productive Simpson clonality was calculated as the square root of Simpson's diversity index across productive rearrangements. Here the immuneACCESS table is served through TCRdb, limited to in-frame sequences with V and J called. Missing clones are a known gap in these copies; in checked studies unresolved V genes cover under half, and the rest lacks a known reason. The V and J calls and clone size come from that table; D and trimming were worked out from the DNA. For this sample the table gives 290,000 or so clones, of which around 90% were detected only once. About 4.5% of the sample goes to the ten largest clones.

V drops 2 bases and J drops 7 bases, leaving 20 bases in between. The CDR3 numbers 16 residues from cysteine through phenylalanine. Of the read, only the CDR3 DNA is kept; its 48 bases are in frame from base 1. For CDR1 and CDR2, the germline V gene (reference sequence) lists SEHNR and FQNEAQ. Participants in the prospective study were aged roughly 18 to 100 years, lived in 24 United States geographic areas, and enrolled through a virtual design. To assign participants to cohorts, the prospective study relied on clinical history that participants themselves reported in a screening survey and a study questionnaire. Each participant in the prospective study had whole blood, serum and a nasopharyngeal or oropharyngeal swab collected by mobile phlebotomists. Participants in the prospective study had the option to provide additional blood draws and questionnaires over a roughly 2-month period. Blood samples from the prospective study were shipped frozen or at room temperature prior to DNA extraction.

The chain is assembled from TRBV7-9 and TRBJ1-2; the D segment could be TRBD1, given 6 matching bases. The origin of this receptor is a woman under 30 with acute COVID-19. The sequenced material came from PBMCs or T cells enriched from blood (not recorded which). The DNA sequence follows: TGTGCCAGCAGCTTAACGGCGACAGGCCCCTCTGGTGGCTACACCTTC. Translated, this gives CASSLTATGPSGGYTF.